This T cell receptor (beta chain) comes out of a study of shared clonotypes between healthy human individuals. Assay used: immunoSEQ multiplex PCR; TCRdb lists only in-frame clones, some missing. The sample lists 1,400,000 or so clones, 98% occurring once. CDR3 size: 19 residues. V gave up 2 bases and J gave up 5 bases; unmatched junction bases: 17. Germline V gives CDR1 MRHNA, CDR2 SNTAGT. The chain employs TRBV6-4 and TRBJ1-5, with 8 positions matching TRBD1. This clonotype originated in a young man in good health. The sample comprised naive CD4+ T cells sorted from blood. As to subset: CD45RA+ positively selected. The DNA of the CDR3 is TGTGCCAGCAGTGACATCCCCCATCGGACAGGGAGGACCGATCAGCCCCAGCATTTT. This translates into CASSDIPHRTGRTDQPQHF.